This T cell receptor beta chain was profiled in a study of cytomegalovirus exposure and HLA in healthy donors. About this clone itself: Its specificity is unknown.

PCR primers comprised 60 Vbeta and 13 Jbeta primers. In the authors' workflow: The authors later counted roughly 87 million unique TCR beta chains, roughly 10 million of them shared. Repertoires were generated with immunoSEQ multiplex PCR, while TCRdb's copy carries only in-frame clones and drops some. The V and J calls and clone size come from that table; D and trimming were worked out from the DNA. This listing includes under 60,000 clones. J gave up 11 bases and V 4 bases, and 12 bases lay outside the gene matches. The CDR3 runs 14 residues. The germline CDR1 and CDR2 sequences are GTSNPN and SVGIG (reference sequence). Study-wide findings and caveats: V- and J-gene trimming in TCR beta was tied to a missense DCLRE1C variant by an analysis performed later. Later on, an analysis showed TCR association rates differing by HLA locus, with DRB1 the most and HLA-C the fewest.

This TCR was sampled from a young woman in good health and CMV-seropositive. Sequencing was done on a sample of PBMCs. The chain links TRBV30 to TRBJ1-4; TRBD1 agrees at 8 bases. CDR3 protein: CAWTRQGPFGKLFF. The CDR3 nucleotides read TGTGCCTGGACCAGACAGGGGCCCTTCGGGAAACTGTTTTTT.